The rows below give T cell receptor beta chains drawn from one sample of a study of blood T cell repertoires in COVID-19. Here immunoSEQ multiplex PCR was the method, and the copy in TCRdb shows in-frame clones only, minus some. The sample has roughly 50,000 clones, approximately 85% seen once; the top ten hold almost 6.5%. The specimen was peripheral blood. The receptors here all came from a man between 60 and 75 years old with acute or convalescent COVID-19. Both conserved end residues are part of each CDR3. The order of the fields is D gene, clone size, J gene, V gene, CDR3 length, CDR3 DNA, CDR3 protein. A D gene is named only where the DNA matches it firmly. Clone size is stated in some rows and not others, as once, few, many or a class when expanded.

TRBD2 NA TRBJ2-5 TRBV7-3 16 TGTGCCAGCACCCCAATCCCTAGCGGGGCGAGTGGGACCCAGTACTTC CASTPIPSGASGTQYF
NA NA TRBJ1-1 TRBV18 16 TGTGCCAGCTCATTGTTGGCAGGGCCCCAGATGACTGAAGCTTTCTTT CASSLLAGPQMTEAFF
NA NA TRBJ2-3 TRBV10-3 16 TGTGCCATCAGTGTGAGCTCGGGGGTGGTCTCAGATACGCAGTATTTT CAISVSSGVVSDTQYF
NA NA TRBJ2-3 TRBV30 14 TGTGCCTGGGAAGGAGCGGCGGGGCTAGGTACGCAGTATTTT CAWEGAAGLGTQYF
NA NA TRBJ2-6 TRBV5-1 16 TGCGCCAGCAGCTTGCCCGACACGGCTGGGGCCAACGTCCTGACTTTC CASSLPDTAGANVLTF
NA NA TRBJ2-1 TRBV30 13 TGTGCCTGGAGTGTCCGGAGGGGGCATGAGCAGTTCTTC CAWSVRRGHEQFF
NA NA TRBJ1-1 TRBV6-6 12 TGTGCCAGCAGTCTGGGGCCGACTGAAGCTTTCTTT CASSLGPTEAFF
TRBD2 NA TRBJ2-2 TRBV14 16 TGTGCCAGCAGCCAAAGGCCTAGCGGGATCCCCGGGGAGCTGTTTTTT CASSQRPSGIPGELFF
TRBD1 NA TRBJ2-4 TRBV29-1 14 TGCAGCGTTGGCCTGGGACAGGGGAAAAACATTCAGTACTTC CSVGLGQGKNIQYF
NA NA TRBJ2-7 TRBV23-1 15 TGCGCCAGCAGTCGGGTTGGCAGGGGCGTCTACGAGCAGTACTTC CASSRVGRGVYEQYF
TRBD2 NA TRBJ2-7 TRBV18 13 TGTGCCAGCTCACGGGGACTAGCGGGCGAGCAGTACTTC CASSRGLAGEQYF
NA NA TRBJ1-6 TRBV7-9 16 TGTGCCAGCAGCTTAGATTCGGGGGGAAGGTTTTCACCCCTCCACTTT CASSLDSGGRFSPLHF
NA NA TRBJ2-2 TRBV6-5 13 TGTGCCAGCAGTTACCGGGAGTTAGGGGAGCTGTTTTTT CASSYRELGELFF
NA NA TRBJ1-1 TRBV6-6 13 TGTGCCAGCAGTTACTCTCTGTACACTGAAGCTTTCTTT CASSYSLYTEAFF
TRBD1 NA TRBJ1-6 TRBV5-6 13 TGTGCCAGCAGCGTGACAGGGGGCTCACCCCTCCACTTT CASSVTGGSPLHF
NA once TRBJ1-3 TRBV2 14 TGTGCCAGCAGTGTATCAGGAACTGGAAACACCATATATTTT CASSVSGTGNTIYF
TRBD2 NA TRBJ2-1 TRBV30 15 TGTGCCTGGGCTACCGGGACTAGCGGGATAAATGAGCAGTTCTTC CAWATGTSGINEQFF
NA NA TRBJ2-5 TRBV30 12 TGTGCCTGGAGCCATACGGAGGAGACCCAGTACTTC CAWSHTEETQYF
TRBD1 NA TRBJ1-5 TRBV6-5 13 TGTGCCAGCAGTAACAGGGGGCGGCAGCCCCAGCATTTT CASSNRGRQPQHF
TRBD2 NA TRBJ2-3 TRBV7-3 13 TGTGCCAGCAGCTTGGATCCGGGGGGTACGCAGTATTTT CASSLDPGGTQYF
NA NA TRBJ2-7 TRBV4-1 15 TGCGCCAGCAGCCAGCCAACGGCGGCTCGCTACGAGCAGTACTTC CASSQPTAARYEQYF
TRBD1 once TRBJ1-2 TRBV2 14 TGTGCCAGCAGTGATTCCGGACAGGTTTATGGCTACACCTTC CASSDSGQVYGYTF
TRBD2 NA TRBJ2-1 TRBV7-8 19 TGTGCCAGCAGCTTAACCCTCAGGACTAGCCGCCTCTCCTACAATGAGCAGTTCTTC CASSLTLRTSRLSYNEQFF
NA NA TRBJ2-7 TRBV2 15 TGTGCCAGCAGTGAGACACCCGGAGGGTCGTCCGAGCAGTACTTC CASSETPGGSSEQYF
NA NA TRBJ1-2 TRBV9 17 TGTGCCAGCAGCGAGCCCTTGGGGGCAGGGGCTTTCTATGGCTACACCTTC CASSEPLGAGAFYGYTF
TRBD1 NA TRBJ1-1 TRBV3-1/TRBV3-2 15 TGTGCCAGCAGCCAAGAGGCAGGGGGAGTAGCGGAAGCTTTCTTT CASSQEAGGVAEAFF
NA once TRBJ1-6 TRBV30 14 TGTGCCTGGAGCGTAGGACAGTTCGGTTCACCCCTCCACTTT CAWSVGQFGSPLHF
TRBD1 NA TRBJ1-1 TRBV19 13 TGTGCCAGTAGTACCGGACAGGGCTCTGAAGCTTTCTTT CASSTGQGSEAFF
TRBD2 NA TRBJ2-3 TRBV7-9 19 TGTGCCAGCAGCTCTACGGTGGCTAGCGGGAGACCTAGCACAGATACGCAGTATTTT CASSSTVASGRPSTDTQYF
TRBD2 once TRBJ2-7 TRBV5-1 16 TGCGCCAGCAGCTGGGGACTAGCGGCCCTATCCTACGAGCAGTACTTC CASSWGLAALSYEQYF
NA once TRBJ2-3 TRBV7-9 14 TGTGCCAGCAGCCACAAGGGGCGTACAGATACGCAGTATTTT CASSHKGRTDTQYF
TRBD1 NA TRBJ1-1 TRBV9 14 TGTGCCAGCAGCTTCGGACAGGGGGAAACTGAAGCTTTCTTT CASSFGQGETEAFF
NA NA TRBJ1-5 TRBV19 15 TGTGCCAGTAGTAAAGTCGAGTATAGCAATCAGCCCCAGCATTTT CASSKVEYSNQPQHF
TRBD1 NA TRBJ2-2 TRBV7-9 14 TGTGCCAGCAGGGGTGGACAGGGGGCCGGGGAGCTGTTTTTT CASRGGQGAGELFF
TRBD2 once TRBJ2-2 TRBV5-4 15 TGTGCCAGCAGCCCCCGGGCGGGGGAGACCGGGGAGCTGTTTTTT CASSPRAGETGELFF
TRBD2 NA TRBJ2-5 TRBV18 16 TGTGCCAGCTCACCGCTGGGTAGCGGGAAGCAAGAGACCCAGTACTTC CASSPLGSGKQETQYF
TRBD2 once TRBJ2-7 TRBV9 15 TGTGCCAGCAGCGTAGGACTAGCCGGACCCTACGAGCAGTACTTC CASSVGLAGPYEQYF
TRBD2 NA TRBJ2-3 TRBV7-2 17 TGTGCCAGCAGCACCTGGACTAGCGGGTACGGCACAGATACGCAGTATTTT CASSTWTSGYGTDTQYF
NA NA TRBJ2-1 TRBV18 17 TGTGCCAGCTCACCCTCGATCGGGTCTAGCTCCTACAATGAGCAGTTCTTC CASSPSIGSSSYNEQFF
TRBD2 NA TRBJ2-1 TRBV6-6 19 TGTGCCAGCAGTCCTGGACTAGCGGGAGGGCGGGGGCTACGCGATGAGCAGTTCTTC CASSPGLAGGRGLRDEQFF
TRBD2 NA TRBJ2-3 TRBV29-1 17 TGCAGCGTTCGGGGGACTAGCGGGGCCTCTAGCACAGATACGCAGTATTTT CSVRGTSGASSTDTQYF
NA NA TRBJ2-7 TRBV27 13 TGTGCCAGCAGTTTATCACAGGGCCACGAGCAGTACTTC CASSLSQGHEQYF
TRBD1 NA TRBJ2-7 TRBV7-6 13 TGTGCCAGCACCTCGGACAGGGGGAACGAGCAGTACTTC CASTSDRGNEQYF
NA NA TRBJ2-1 TRBV6-1 13 TGTGCCAGCAGTAAGCTTGGGGGGACGGGGCAGTTCTTC CASSKLGGTGQFF
TRBD2 NA TRBJ2-1 TRBV28 14 TGTGCCAGCAGTTGGCTAGCGGGAGTAAATGAGCAGTTCTTC CASSWLAGVNEQFF
NA NA TRBJ2-1 TRBV21-1 17 TGTGCCAGCAGCAAAGCTCGGTGTGGACTAGGGAGAAATGAGCAGTTCTTC CASSKARCGLGRNEQFF
NA NA TRBJ2-2 TRBV28 16 TGTGCCAGCAGTCGCCGGGACATCGAAGGTACCGGGGAGCTGTTTTTT CASSRRDIEGTGELFF
TRBD1 NA TRBJ1-6 TRBV28 15 TGTGCCAGCATTGATGGGACAGGGGTGTCTTCACCCCTCCACTTT CASIDGTGVSSPLHF
NA NA TRBJ2-6 TRBV24-1 15 TGTGCCACCAGTGATTCGGGGGCTGGGGCCAACGTCCTGACTTTC CATSDSGAGANVLTF
TRBD2 once TRBJ2-7 TRBV19 13 TGTGCCAGTAGTGCCCGGGGGGCCTACGAGCAGTACTTC CASSARGAYEQYF
NA NA TRBJ2-1 TRBV24-1 15 TGTGCCACCAGTGGGCGGGTAGGCTCCTACAATGAGCAGTTCTTC CATSGRVGSYNEQFF
TRBD2 NA TRBJ2-3 TRBV24-1 17 TGTGCCACCAGTGATTGGACTAGCGGGAGGGCGTCAGATACGCAGTATTTT CATSDWTSGRASDTQYF
NA NA TRBJ2-3 TRBV28 14 TGTGCCAGCAGTTTATTGGGCCACACAGATACGCAGTATTTT CASSLLGHTDTQYF
NA NA TRBJ2-6 TRBV19 13 TGTGCCAGTACGGGGGCTGGGGCCAACGTCCTGACTTTC CASTGAGANVLTF